This T cell receptor (beta chain) was observed in a study of radiation and T cells in renal cell carcinoma. Specified time point: blood 2 weeks post-SBRT. Regarding treatment: 15 Gy SBRT to primary tumor, nephrectomy 4 weeks later. Radiation-treated patients gave blood at baseline, week 2 and week 4. Here immunoSEQ multiplex PCR was the method, and the copy in TCRdb shows in-frame clones only, minus some. The repertoire holds roughly 130,000 clones, 80% to 90% seen once, with 1.9% in the top ten. This clone was seen only once. Germline CDR1 is SGHVS and CDR2 is FNYEAQ. Trimming pared 1 base from V and 5 bases from J, leaving 11 bases between. The CDR3 sequence is 14 residues long.

Sequencing used blood, obtained from a patient whose treatment included radiotherapy and nephrectomy. The V and J genes are TRBV7-6 and TRBJ2-5; a weak D match, TRBD1 (6 bases). The receptor was isolated from a woman in her fifties or sixties with renal cell carcinoma. The CDR3 spells CASSLGGGRETQYF. CDR3 DNA sequence: TGTGCCAGCAGCTTAGGAGGGGGTCGGGAGACCCAGTACTTC.